This is a list of T cell receptor beta chains from one sample in a study of high-grade serous ovarian cancer treatment subgroups. Sequencing used immunoSEQ multiplex PCR; TCRdb keeps in-frame clones, though not all of them. The sample has around 37,000 clones, 75% to 85% seen once. The specimen was tumor tissue. All receptors come from a human donor with high-grade serous ovarian cancer. Each CDR3 is given with its conserved first and last residue. D genes are given only for firm matches. Not all rows give a size; the values are once, few, many and, for expanded clones, a class.

>TRBV7-9|NA|TRBJ2-1|TRBD2
CASNLAGTSGTEQFF
TGTGCCAGCAACCTCGCCGGGACTAGCGGAACTGAGCAGTTCTTC
>TRBV6-6|NA|TRBJ1-2|NA
CASSYGGASSYGYTF
TGTGCCAGCAGTTATGGCGGGGCATCCTCGTATGGCTACACCTTC
>TRBV7-2|NA|TRBJ2-3|NA
CASSLASTDTQYF
TGTGCCAGCAGCTTAGCTAGCACAGATACGCAGTATTTT
>TRBV7-2|NA|TRBJ2-7|TRBD2
CASSRTSALGEQYF
TGTGCCAGCAGCCGCACTAGCGCCCTGGGGGAGCAGTACTTC
>TRBV28|NA|TRBJ1-2|NA
CASRTKALDTYYGYTF
TGTGCCAGCAGGACCAAAGCCTTAGACACCTACTATGGCTACACCTTC
>TRBV7-9|NA|TRBJ2-2|NA
CASSLGSYTGELFF
TGTGCCAGCAGCTTAGGGTCCTACACCGGGGAGCTGTTTTTT
>TRBV19|NA|TRBJ1-2|TRBD1
CASSISGTGEANYGYTF
TGTGCCAGTAGTATATCCGGGACAGGGGAAGCTAACTATGGCTACACCTTC
>TRBV11-3|once|TRBJ2-5|NA
CASSLGGQETQYF
TGTGCCAGCAGCTTAGGCGGCCAAGAGACCCAGTACTTC
>TRBV6-5|NA|TRBJ2-5|NA
CASHKNRVPQETQYF
TGTGCCAGTCATAAAAACAGGGTACCCCAAGAGACCCAGTACTTC
>TRBV4-1|few|TRBJ1-5|TRBD1
CASSQEYRGVQPQHF
TGCGCCAGCAGCCAAGAATACAGGGGAGTCCAGCCCCAGCATTTT
>TRBV7-9|NA|TRBJ1-4|TRBD1
CASSSTGSGEKLFF
TGTGCCAGCAGCTCGACAGGGTCGGGTGAAAAACTGTTTTTT
>TRBV25-1|once|TRBJ1-4|TRBD1
CASSEPGGQNEKLFF
TGTGCCAGCAGTGAGCCAGGGGGACAGAATGAAAAACTGTTTTTT
>TRBV11-3|NA|TRBJ1-1|NA
CASSSRDTEAFF
TGTGCCAGCAGCTCCCGGGACACTGAAGCTTTCTTT
>TRBV2|few|TRBJ1-2|NA
CASREGSRGYTF
TGTGCCAGCAGGGAGGGGAGCAGGGGCTACACCTTC
>TRBV2|NA|TRBJ2-5|TRBD2
CASSDPGLAGGQYF
TGTGCCAGCAGTGATCCGGGACTAGCGGGGGGTCAGTACTTC
>TRBV27|NA|TRBJ1-4|NA
CASSFFGVREKLFF
TGTGCCAGCAGTTTCTTCGGGGTGCGCGAAAAACTGTTTTTT
>TRBV28|NA|TRBJ2-7|NA
CASSVSASYYEQYF
TGTGCCAGCAGCGTTAGCGCGTCCTACTACGAGCAGTACTTC
>TRBV4-3|once|TRBJ2-3|NA
CASSQEGLNFYTQYF
TGCGCCAGCAGCCAAGAGGGACTCAACTTTTATACGCAGTATTTT
>TRBV19|NA|TRBJ2-1|NA
CASSGGCSYNEQFF
TGTGCCAGTAGCGGAGGCTGTTCCTACAATGAGCAGTTCTTC
>TRBV6-6|once|TRBJ1-5|NA
CASVRGVDQPQHF
TGTGCCAGCGTACGGGGGGTCGATCAGCCCCAGCATTTT
>TRBV30|NA|TRBJ2-5|NA
CAWSVNRETQYF
TGTGCCTGGAGTGTAAACAGGGAGACCCAGTACTTC
>TRBV7-2|NA|TRBJ1-2|NA
CASSFSGQTGFYGYTF
TGTGCCAGCAGCTTTTCGGGGCAAACAGGGTTCTATGGCTACACCTTC
>TRBV5-4|NA|TRBJ1-1|TRBD1
CASSLGGTGNKAFF
TGTGCCAGCAGCTTGGGGGGGACAGGGAATAAAGCTTTCTTT